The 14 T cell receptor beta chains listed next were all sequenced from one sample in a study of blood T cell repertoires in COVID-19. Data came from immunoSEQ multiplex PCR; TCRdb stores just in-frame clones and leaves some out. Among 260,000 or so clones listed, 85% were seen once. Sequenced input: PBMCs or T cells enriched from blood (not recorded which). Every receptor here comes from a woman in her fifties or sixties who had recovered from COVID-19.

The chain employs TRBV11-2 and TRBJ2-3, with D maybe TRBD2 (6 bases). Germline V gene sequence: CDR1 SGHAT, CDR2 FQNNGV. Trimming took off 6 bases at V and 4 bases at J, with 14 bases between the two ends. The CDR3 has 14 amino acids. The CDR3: CASRLAPQSDTQYF. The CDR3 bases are TGTGCCAGCAGGCTAGCGCCTCAATCAGATACGCAGTATTTT.

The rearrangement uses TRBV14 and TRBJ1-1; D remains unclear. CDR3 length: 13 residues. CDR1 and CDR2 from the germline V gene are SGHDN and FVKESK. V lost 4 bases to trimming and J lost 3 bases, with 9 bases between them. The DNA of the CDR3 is TGTGCCAGCAGCCCGAACTTGGACACTGAAGCTTTCTTT. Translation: CASSPNLDTEAFF.

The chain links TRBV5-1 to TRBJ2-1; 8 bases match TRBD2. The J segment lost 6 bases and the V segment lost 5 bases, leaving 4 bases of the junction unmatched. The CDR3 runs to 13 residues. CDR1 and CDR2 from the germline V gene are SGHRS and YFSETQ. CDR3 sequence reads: CASRTGTSNEQFF. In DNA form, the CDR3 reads TGCGCCAGCAGAACCGGGACTAGCAATGAGCAGTTCTTC.

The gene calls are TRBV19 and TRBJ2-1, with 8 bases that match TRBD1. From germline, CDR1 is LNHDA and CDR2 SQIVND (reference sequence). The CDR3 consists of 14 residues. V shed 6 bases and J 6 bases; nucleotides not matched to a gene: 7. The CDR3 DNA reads TGTGCCAGTAGCGACAGGGGTTTTAGCAATGAGCAGTTCTTC. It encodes CASSDRGFSNEQFF.

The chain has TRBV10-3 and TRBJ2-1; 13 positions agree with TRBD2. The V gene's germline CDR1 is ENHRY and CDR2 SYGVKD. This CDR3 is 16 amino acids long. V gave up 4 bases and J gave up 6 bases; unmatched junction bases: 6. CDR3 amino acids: CAISGRLAGGFNEQFF. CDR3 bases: TGTGCCATCAGTGGCCGACTAGCGGGAGGTTTCAATGAGCAGTTCTTC.

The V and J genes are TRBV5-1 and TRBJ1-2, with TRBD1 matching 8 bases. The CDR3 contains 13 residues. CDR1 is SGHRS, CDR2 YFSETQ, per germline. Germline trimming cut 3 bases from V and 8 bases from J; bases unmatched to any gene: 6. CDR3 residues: CASSSGQGVGYTF. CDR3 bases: TGCGCCAGCAGCTCCGGACAGGGCGTGGGCTACACCTTC.

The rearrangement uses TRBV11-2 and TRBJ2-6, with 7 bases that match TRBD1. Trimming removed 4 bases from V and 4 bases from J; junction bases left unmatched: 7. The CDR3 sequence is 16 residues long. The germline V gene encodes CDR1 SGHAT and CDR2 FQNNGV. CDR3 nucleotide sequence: TGTGCCAGCAGCTCCCTTAAGGGACAGGGGGCCAACGTCCTGACTTTC. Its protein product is CASSSLKGQGANVLTF.

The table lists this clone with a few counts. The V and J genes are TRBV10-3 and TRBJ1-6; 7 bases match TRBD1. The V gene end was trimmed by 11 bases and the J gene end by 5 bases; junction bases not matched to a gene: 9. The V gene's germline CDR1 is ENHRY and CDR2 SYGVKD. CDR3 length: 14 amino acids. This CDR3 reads CAVCGTEDNSPLHF. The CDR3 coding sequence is TGTGCCGTCTGTGGGACAGAAGATAATTCACCCCTCCACTTT.

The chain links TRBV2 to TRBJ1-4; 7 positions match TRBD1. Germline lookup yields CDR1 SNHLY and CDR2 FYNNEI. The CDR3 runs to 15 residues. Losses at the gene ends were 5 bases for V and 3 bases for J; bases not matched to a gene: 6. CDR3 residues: CASSWGGQANEKLFF. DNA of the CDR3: TGTGCCAGCAGTTGGGGAGGACAGGCTAATGAAAAACTGTTTTTT.

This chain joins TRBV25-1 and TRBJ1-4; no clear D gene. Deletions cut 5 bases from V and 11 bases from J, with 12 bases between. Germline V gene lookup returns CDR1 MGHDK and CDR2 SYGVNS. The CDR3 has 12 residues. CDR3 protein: CASSKGLGKLFF. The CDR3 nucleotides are TGTGCCAGCAGTAAAGGCCTCGGGAAACTGTTTTTT.

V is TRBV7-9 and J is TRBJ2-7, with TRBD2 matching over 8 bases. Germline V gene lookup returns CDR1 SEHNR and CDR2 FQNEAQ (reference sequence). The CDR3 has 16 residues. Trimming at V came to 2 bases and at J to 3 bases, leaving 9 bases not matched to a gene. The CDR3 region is CASSLSGSGRGYEQYF. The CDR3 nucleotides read TGTGCCAGCAGCTTAAGCGGGAGCGGGAGAGGCTACGAGCAGTACTTC.

CDR3 nucleotides: TGTGCCAGCAGCCCACAGGCGAACTATGGCTACACCTTC. Translation gives CASSPQANYGYTF. The chain combines TRBV2 with TRBJ1-2; D may be TRBD1 (5 bases). The CDR3 covers 13 residues. The germline V gene encodes CDR1 SNHLY and CDR2 FYNNEI. V was pared by 6 bases and J by 2 bases, with 10 bases between.

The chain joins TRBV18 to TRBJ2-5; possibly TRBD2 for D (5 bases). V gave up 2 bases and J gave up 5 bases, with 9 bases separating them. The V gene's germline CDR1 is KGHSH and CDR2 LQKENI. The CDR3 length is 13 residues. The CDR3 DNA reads TGTGCCAGCTCACCAACGACGGGGGAGACCCAGTACTTC. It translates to CASSPTTGETQYF.

The CDR3 DNA follows: TGTGCCAGCAGCTTACAGGGAGGGAGGAACACTGAAGCTTTCTTT. The encoded protein is CASSLQGGRNTEAFF. The chain joins TRBV7-9 to TRBJ1-1; D might be TRBD1 (5 bases). From germline, CDR1 is SEHNR and CDR2 FQNEAQ (reference sequence). The CDR3 consists of 15 residues. Trimming took off 2 bases at V and 1 base at J, with 11 bases between the two ends. Combining the CDR3 with reference TRBV7-9 and TRBJ1-1 gives the whole variable domain DTGVSQNPRHKITKRGQNVTFRCDPISEHNRLYWYRQTLGQGPEFLTYFQNEAQLEKSRLLSDRFSAERPKGSFSTLEIQRTEQGDSAMYLCASSLQGGRNTEAFFGQGTRLTVV.